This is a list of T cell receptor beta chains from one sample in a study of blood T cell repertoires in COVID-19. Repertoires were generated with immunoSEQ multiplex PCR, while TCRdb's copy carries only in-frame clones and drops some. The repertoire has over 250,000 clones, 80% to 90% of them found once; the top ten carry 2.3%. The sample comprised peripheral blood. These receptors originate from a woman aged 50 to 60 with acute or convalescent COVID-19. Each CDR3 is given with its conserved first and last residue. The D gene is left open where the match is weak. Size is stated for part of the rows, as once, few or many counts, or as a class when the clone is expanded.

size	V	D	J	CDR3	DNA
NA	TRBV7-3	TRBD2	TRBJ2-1	CASSPGTSGTFYNEQFF	TGTGCCAGCAGCCCCGGGACTAGCGGGACCTTTTACAATGAGCAGTTCTTC
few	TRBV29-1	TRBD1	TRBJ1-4	CSVARGPGNEKLFF	TGCAGCGTTGCCAGGGGGCCCGGTAATGAAAAACTGTTTTTT
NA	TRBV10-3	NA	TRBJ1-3	CAINRDSGNTIYF	TGTGCCATCAACCGGGACTCTGGAAACACCATATATTTT
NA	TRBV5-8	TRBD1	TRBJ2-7	CASSPDRGNSYEQYF	TGTGCCAGCAGTCCCGACAGGGGAAACTCCTACGAGCAGTACTTC
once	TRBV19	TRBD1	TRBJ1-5	CASIDRDRGLYSNQPQHF	TGTGCCAGTATCGACCGGGACAGGGGTCTATATAGCAATCAGCCCCAGCATTTT
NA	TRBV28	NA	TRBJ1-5	CASNLGVSPQHF	TGTGCCAGCAACCTCGGGGTTTCGCCCCAGCATTTT
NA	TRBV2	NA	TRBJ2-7	CAVRSQAYEQYF	TGTGCCGTCCGATCACAAGCCTACGAGCAGTACTTC
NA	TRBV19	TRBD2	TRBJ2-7	CASSPRLAGYEQYF	TGTGCCAGTAGTCCTAGACTAGCGGGCTACGAGCAGTACTTC
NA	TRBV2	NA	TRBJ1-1	CASSEFVLGSGTEAFF	TGTGCCAGCAGTGAGTTTGTGCTGGGGAGTGGTACTGAAGCTTTCTTT
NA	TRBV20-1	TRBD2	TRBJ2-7	CSASSGSSYEQYF	TGCAGTGCAAGTAGCGGGAGCTCCTACGAGCAGTACTTC
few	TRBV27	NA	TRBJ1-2	CASSLGGRGNGYTF	TGTGCCAGCAGTTTAGGGGGCAGGGGTAACGGCTACACCTTC
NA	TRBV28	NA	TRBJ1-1	CASSLTLGGATEAFF	TGTGCCAGCAGTTTAACCCTGGGGGGGGCGACTGAAGCTTTCTTT
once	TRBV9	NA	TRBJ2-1	CASSTRAESYNEQFF	TGTGCCAGCAGCACCCGAGCGGAGTCCTACAATGAGCAGTTCTTC
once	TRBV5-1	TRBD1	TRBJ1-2	CASSPGQGYGYTF	TGCGCCAGCAGCCCGGGACAGGGGTATGGCTACACCTTC
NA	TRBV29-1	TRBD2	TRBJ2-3	CSLSGTSGKVDTQYF	TGCAGCCTGTCTGGGACTAGCGGGAAAGTAGATACGCAGTATTTT
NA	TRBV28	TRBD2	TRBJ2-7	CASSIPGGAREQYF	TGTGCCAGCAGCATCCCGGGGGGGGCGCGAGAGCAGTACTTC
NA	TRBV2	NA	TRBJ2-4	CASSKGRAKNIQYF	TGTGCCAGCAGTAAGGGGAGGGCCAAAAACATTCAGTACTTC
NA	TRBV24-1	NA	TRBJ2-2	CATGIPGDAGELFF	TGTGCCACCGGAATCCCCGGGGATGCCGGGGAGCTGTTTTTT
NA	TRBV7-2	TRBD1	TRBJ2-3	CASSLLGQGADTQYF	TGTGCCAGCAGCTTACTGGGACAGGGTGCAGATACGCAGTATTTT
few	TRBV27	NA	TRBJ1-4	CASRTDNEKLFF	TGTGCCAGCAGGACAGATAATGAAAAACTGTTTTTT
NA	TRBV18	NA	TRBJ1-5	CASSPPVGGGGGNQPQHF	TGTGCCAGCTCACCACCTGTGGGGGGCGGGGGTGGCAATCAGCCCCAGCATTTT
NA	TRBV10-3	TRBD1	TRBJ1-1	CAISDPGGVTEAFF	TGTGCCATCAGTGATCCAGGGGGCGTCACTGAAGCTTTCTTT
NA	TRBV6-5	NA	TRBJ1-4	CASSRGTTNEKLFF	TGTGCCAGCAGTAGGGGCACAACTAATGAAAAACTGTTTTTT
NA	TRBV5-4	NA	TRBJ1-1	CASSVGVTRKTEAFF	TGTGCCAGCAGCGTGGGAGTTACTAGGAAGACTGAAGCTTTCTTT
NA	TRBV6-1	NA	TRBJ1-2	CASSEARGTYGYTF	TGTGCCAGCAGTGAGGCCAGGGGAACGTATGGCTACACCTTC
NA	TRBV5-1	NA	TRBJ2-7	CASSFGGFEQYF	TGCGCCAGCAGCTTTGGGGGGTTCGAGCAGTACTTC
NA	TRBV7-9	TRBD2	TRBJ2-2	CASSLGLAATGELFF	TGTGCCAGCAGCTTGGGACTAGCGGCGACCGGGGAGCTGTTTTTT
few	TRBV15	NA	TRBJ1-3	CATSSGFGNTIYF	TGTGCCACTTCGTCAGGGTTTGGAAACACCATATATTTT
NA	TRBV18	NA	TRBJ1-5	CASSPRQGRNQPQHF	TGTGCCAGCTCACCACGTCAGGGGCGCAATCAGCCCCAGCATTTT
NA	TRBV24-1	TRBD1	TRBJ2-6	CATSDYTGTGFSGANVLTF	TGTGCCACCAGTGACTATACCGGGACAGGGTTCTCTGGGGCCAACGTCCTGACTTTC